The 11 T cell receptor beta chains reported below all come from one sample, sequenced in a study of T cells in Graves' hyperthyroidism and ophthalmopathy (dated by TCRdb to 2018 to 2020). Libraries came from multiplex PCR. Sequencing was performed on an Illumina HiSeq 2000. Amplification of TCR beta CDR3 regions was carried out from RNA transcripts. A first-round RT-PCR of the TCR CDR3 used the HTBI primer set with the Qiagen OneStep RT-PCR kit. TCRdb reprocessing: public reads trimmed at Q25 with fastp, clones called with MiXCR, in-frame beta chains kept. Records with the same CDR3 protein are collapsed into one entry carrying the most frequent genes and DNA. For this sample the table gives 550,000 to 700,000 distinct CDR3 sequences, of which around 46% were detected only once. Around a fifth of the sample lies in the top ten. What was sequenced was peripheral blood or thyroid tissue (not recorded which). The receptors here all came from an adult woman with Graves' disease, either hyperthyroidism or ophthalmopathy (not recorded which).

The rearrangement uses TRBV7-9 and TRBJ1-5, with 8 bases matching TRBD1. With V trimmed by 7 bases and J by 3 bases, 11 bases remained unmatched. Looked up from germline, CDR1 is SEHNR and CDR2 is FQNEAQ (reference sequence). The length of the CDR3 is 16 residues. The CDR3 coding sequence is TGTGCCAGCACCATGCGGACAGGGAGTTCCAATCAGCCCCAGCATTTT. Translating it yields CASTMRTGSSNQPQHF. The entire variable domain, with the rest obtained from reference TRBV7-9 and TRBJ1-5, is as follows: DTGVSQNPRHKITKRGQNVTFRCDPISEHNRLYWYRQTLGQGPEFLTYFQNEAQLEKSRLLSDRFSAERPKGSFSTLEIQRTEQGDSAMYLCASTMRTGSSNQPQHFGDGTRLSIL.

Notes on this clonotype: One junction end disagrees with the germline gene, perhaps due to a read error. The genes are TRBV7-9 and TRBJ2-2; D perhaps matches TRBD1 (5 bases). This CDR3 is 15 amino acids long. Germline V CDR1 and CDR2: SEHNR, FQNEAQ (reference sequence). The CDR3 loop is CASRRPGRHTGELFF. CDR3 coding DNA: TGCGCCAGCAGGAGACCAGGGCGCCACACCGGGGAGCTGTTTTTT.

This clonotype has ten or more counts. The junction does not match germline at one end; this may be a read error. This chain links TRBV5-1 with TRBJ1-1; D is ambiguous. CDR3 length: 11 amino acids. Germline lookup yields CDR1 SGHRS and CDR2 YFSETQ. This CDR3 reads CASSLGTEAFF. CDR3 DNA sequence: TGTGCCAGCAGCTTAGGGACTGAAGCTTTCTTT.

This clonotype showed up just a few times. V is TRBV30 and J is TRBJ1-2; D possibly corresponds to TRBD1 (5 bases). In germline, CDR1 is GTSNPN, CDR2 SVGIG (reference sequence). Trimming stripped 3 bases from V and 6 bases from J, with 14 bases between. The CDR3 loop spans 13 amino acids. The CDR3 protein is CAWRRGIWDGYTF. For the CDR3, the DNA is TGTGCCTGGAGACGGGGGATCTGGGATGGCTACACCTTC.

This clonotype occurred many times. The CDR3 here is CASSLYAGSYGYTF. CDR3 in DNA: TGTGCCAGCAGCTTATACGCAGGGTCCTATGGCTACACCTTC. V and J are TRBV7-3 and TRBJ1-2; a possible D gene is TRBD1 (5 bases). This CDR3 region has 14 residues. Trimming took 2 bases from V and 4 from J, leaving 11 bases between them. Germline V gene lookup returns CDR1 SGHTA and CDR2 FQGTGA.

There are many counts of this clonotype. The chain is built from TRBV4-1 and TRBJ2-7, with D possibly matching TRBD2 (5 bases). Trimming pared 0 bases from V and 3 bases from J, leaving 15 bases between. Germline assignment: CDR1 MGHRA and CDR2 YSYEKL. This CDR3 spans 16 amino acids. DNA of the CDR3: TGCGCCAGCAGCCAAGATGGAACTAGTTCTCTCTACGAGCAGTACTTC. Its translation is CASSQDGTSSLYEQYF.

The chain combines TRBV6-5 with TRBJ2-5, with a possible D match to TRBD2 (6 bases). Germline CDR1 MNHEY, CDR2 SVGAGI. Deletions cut 0 bases from V and 9 bases from J, with 14 bases between. This CDR3 is built from 14 residues. The CDR3 protein is CASSYSGGAGAQYF. As DNA, the CDR3 is TGTGCCAGCAGTTACTCGGGCGGGGCCGGAGCCCAGTACTTC.

This clonotype was recorded many times. The chain combines TRBV19 with TRBJ1-6, with 8 bases fitting TRBD1. Unmatched junction bases numbered 15, after V lost 4 bases and J lost 10 bases. This CDR3 has 17 amino acids. The germline CDR1 and CDR2 sequences are LNHDA and SQIVND (reference sequence). The chain's CDR3 is CASSKLDRAGVYSPLHF. CDR3 nucleotides: TGTGCCAGTAGTAAACTGGACAGGGCCGGGGTGTACTCACCCCTCCACTTT.

J is TRBJ2-7 and V is TRBV7-2, with unresolved D. The CDR3 is 14 residues long. The germline V gene has CDR1 SGHTA and CDR2 FQGNSA. Trimming cost V 2 bases and J 7 bases, with 15 bases left between them. CDR3 coding DNA: TGTGCCAGCAGCTTAACGGGTGGATTCCGTGAGCAGTACTTC. Translated, it gives CASSLTGGFREQYF.

The chain combines TRBV5-1 with TRBJ2-5; D is possibly TRBD2 (5 bases). The germline CDR1 and CDR2 sequences are SGHRS and YFSETQ. There are 13 residues in the CDR3. V was trimmed by 4 bases and J by 7 bases, leaving 14 bases between them. The CDR3 DNA follows: TGCGCCAGCAGCGACCCTCCCCGGGGGACCCAGTACTTC. This translates into CASSDPPRGTQYF.

The chain has TRBV6-1 and TRBJ2-7, with TRBD2 matching over 12 bases. The CDR3 runs to 14 residues. Germline CDR1 is MNHNS and CDR2 is SASEGT. V lost 4 bases to trimming and J lost 8 bases; unmatched junction nucleotides: 6. The CDR3 sequence is CASSVSGLAGKQYF. The CDR3 DNA is TGTGCCAGCAGTGTGTCGGGACTAGCGGGCAAGCAGTACTTC.